This T cell receptor (beta chain) was sequenced during a study of cytomegalovirus exposure and HLA in healthy donors. General study results and limits: Among CMV-associated TCR beta chains, most appeared HLA-restricted in a later analysis. Associated with cytomegalovirus, according to the listing, were around 160 TCR beta chains.

Germline V gives CDR1 SGHAT, CDR2 FQNNGV. The germline V and J ends were trimmed by 3 bases and 0 bases, with 18 bases remaining between them. This CDR3 comprises 17 residues. The PCR employed 60 Vbeta primers together with 13 Jbeta primers. Clones were read by immunoSEQ multiplex PCR, and TCRdb kept only the in-frame ones, dropping some. The profile covers about 230,000 clones, with approximately 78% appearing a single time and under 0.6% taken by the ten largest. Points on this clone: Its matching antigen is unknown.

The gene calls are TRBV11-2 and TRBJ2-7; D is uncertain. The sequence derives from a boy aged 5 to 17 in good health and CMV-seronegative. Sequenced input: PBMCs. In DNA form, the CDR3 reads TGTGCCAGCAGCTTCCCCTTAGGCAGGATGAGCTCCTACGAGCAGTACTTC. Amino acids: CASSFPLGRMSSYEQYF.